This T cell receptor beta chain was identified during a study of memory CD4+ T cells and cytomegalovirus serostatus (dated by TCRdb to the late 2010s). Study-level background: The cohort included 35 or so healthy adults from Belgium, of whom 9 were CMV seropositive and 24 were CMV seronegative. CD4+ memory TCRbeta repertoires of a Belgian cohort with known cytomegalovirus serostatus were sequenced in order to replicate a published TCR-based CMV serostatus classifier.

V is clipped by 2 bases and J by 4 bases, and the sequence between their germline boundaries is 10 bases long. The CDR3 has 14 amino acids, counting the end cysteine and phenylalanine. Only the CDR3 portion is preserved as DNA: 42 bases, with reading frame beginning at the first base. Sequences SGHRS (CDR1) and YFSETQ (CDR2) are obtained from the germline V gene. Genomic DNA was extracted from sorted cells with the Quick-DNA Microprep Kit. TCRbeta DNA was amplified with the immunoSEQ hsTCRbeta kit following the manufacturer's protocol. TCRbeta libraries were sequenced on an Illumina MiSeq instrument. As for how the authors treated the data: Once out-of-frame sequences had been removed, 2 million to 2.5 million distinct TCRbeta sequences were left, which works out to an average of roughly 70,000 per individual. Each individual was scored using the number of 164 previously reported CMV-associated TCRbeta sequences that the individual carried and the total number of productive distinct TCRbeta sequences. A beta-binomial model was reimplemented in Python, and scikit-learn random forests with default parameters were trained on data from the US cohort. On the Belgian cohort, classifier performance was reported as the median AUC, along with percentile confidence intervals, across 10,000 bootstrap iterations. Sourced from immuneACCESS, this table was stored by TCRdb with only in-frame sequences that have V and J called. A share of the clones is absent; for the studies checked, an unresolved V gene accounts for under half, and the remainder has no known explanation. That table furnishes V, J and clone size, whereas the DNA furnished D and trimming. The sample table lists 54,000 or so clones, roughly 81% of them with a count of one. The top ten clones comprise 1.1% of the sample.

Regarding this clone: Its antigen is unknown. No base quality values were provided; no much bigger clone lies one nucleotide off.

A FACSAria II was used to sort memory CD4+ T cells, defined as single viable CD3+CD4+CD8-CD45RO+ cells. To determine CMV serostatus, a Roche Elecsys assay was used that detects serum IgG against CMV pp150, pp28, p38 and p52. Following thawing, total CD4+ T cells were enriched through positive selection using CD4 magnetic microbeads. The samples came from a separate study whose specific focus was interrogating the CD4+ T cell memory repertoire. Peripheral blood mononuclear cells were isolated and cryopreserved following standard operating procedures; serum was stored at -80 °C. The staining relied on CD3-PerCP (BW264/56), CD4-APC (RPA-T4), CD45RO-PE (UCHT1) and CD8-Pacific Orange (3B5) antibodies, and Sytox blue was used to exclude non-viable cells. What the work shows at the level of the full study, not this receptor alone: On the Belgian cohort, the classifier built on the original framework reached a median bootstrapped AUC of about 0.95, with a 95% CI of 0.76-1.00. Unlike the original study, which covered naive and memory CD4+ and CD8+ populations, the Belgian study sequenced only CD4+CD45RO+ memory cells. For predicting CMV serostatus, the median bootstrapped AUC was roughly 0.95 using the original framework and approximately 0.91 using a US-trained random forest. Of 150 to 200 previously reported CMV-associated TCRbeta sequences, approximately 64 appeared in the CD4+ memory repertoires, each in one to five individuals. The results were interpreted as suggesting that the CMV-associated TCR signature is largely present in the CD4+ memory repertoire.

Sequenced sample: memory CD4+ T cells from blood. This receptor was taken from an adult in good health and CMV-seronegative. The sequence is built from TRBV5-1 and TRBJ2-1; TRBD2 is perhaps the D gene, given 5 matching bases. This receptor carries the CDR3 CASSLEAAYNEQFF. The DNA is TGCGCCAGCAGCTTAGAAGCGGCTTACAATGAGCAGTTCTTC. Supplemented by the reference TRBV5-1 and TRBJ2-1 proteins around the CDR3, the complete variable domain is KAGVTQTPRYLIKTRGQQVTLSCSPISGHRSVSWYQQTPGQGLQFLFEYFSETQRNKGNFPGRFSGRQFSNSRSEMNVSTLELGDSALYLCASSLEAAYNEQFFGPGTRLTVL.